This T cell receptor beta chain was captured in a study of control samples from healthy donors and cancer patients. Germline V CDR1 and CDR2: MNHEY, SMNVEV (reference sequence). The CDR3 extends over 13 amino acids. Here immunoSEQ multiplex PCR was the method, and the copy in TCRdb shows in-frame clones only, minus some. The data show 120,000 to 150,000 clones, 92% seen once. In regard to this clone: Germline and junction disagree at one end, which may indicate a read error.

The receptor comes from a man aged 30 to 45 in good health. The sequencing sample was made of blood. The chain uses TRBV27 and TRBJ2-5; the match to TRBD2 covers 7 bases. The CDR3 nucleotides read TGTGCCAGCAGTTTATCGGGAAGCGGGAAAGTGGACTTC. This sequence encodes CASSLSGSGKVDF.